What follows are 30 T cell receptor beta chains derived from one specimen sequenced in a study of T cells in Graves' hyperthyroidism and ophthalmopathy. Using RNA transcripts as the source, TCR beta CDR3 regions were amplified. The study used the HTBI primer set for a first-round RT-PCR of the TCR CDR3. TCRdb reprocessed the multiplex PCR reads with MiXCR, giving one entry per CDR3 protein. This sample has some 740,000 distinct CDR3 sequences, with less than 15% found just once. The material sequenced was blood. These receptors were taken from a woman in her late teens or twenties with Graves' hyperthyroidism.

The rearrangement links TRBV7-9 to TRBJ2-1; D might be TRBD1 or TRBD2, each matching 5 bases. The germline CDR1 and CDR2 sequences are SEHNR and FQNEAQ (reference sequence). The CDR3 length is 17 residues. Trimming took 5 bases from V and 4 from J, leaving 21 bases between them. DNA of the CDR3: TGTGCCAGCAGCCCCCACCCCGGGACGGGCATATACAATGAGCAGTTCTTC. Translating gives CASSPHPGTGIYNEQFF.

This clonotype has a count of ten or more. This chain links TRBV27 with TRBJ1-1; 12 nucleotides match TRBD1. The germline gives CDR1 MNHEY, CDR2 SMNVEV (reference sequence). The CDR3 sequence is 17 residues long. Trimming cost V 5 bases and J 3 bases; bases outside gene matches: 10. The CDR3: CASSHSGQGAVHTEAFF. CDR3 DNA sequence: TGTGCCAGCAGTCACTCGGGACAGGGGGCGGTTCACACTGAAGCTTTCTTT.

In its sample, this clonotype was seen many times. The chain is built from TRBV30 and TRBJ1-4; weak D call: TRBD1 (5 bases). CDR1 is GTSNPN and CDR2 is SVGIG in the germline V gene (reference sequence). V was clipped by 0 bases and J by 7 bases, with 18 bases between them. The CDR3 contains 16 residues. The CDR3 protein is CAWSVLNRQGSEKLFF. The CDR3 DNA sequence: TGTGCCTGGAGTGTACTTAATCGGCAGGGTAGTGAAAAACTGTTTTTT.

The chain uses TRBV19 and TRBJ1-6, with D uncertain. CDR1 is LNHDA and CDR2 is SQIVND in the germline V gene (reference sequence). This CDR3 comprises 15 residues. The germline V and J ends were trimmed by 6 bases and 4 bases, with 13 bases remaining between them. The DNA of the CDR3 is TGTGCCAGTAGCGAACCACGGTCGTATAATTCACCCCTCCACTTT. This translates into CASSEPRSYNSPLHF.

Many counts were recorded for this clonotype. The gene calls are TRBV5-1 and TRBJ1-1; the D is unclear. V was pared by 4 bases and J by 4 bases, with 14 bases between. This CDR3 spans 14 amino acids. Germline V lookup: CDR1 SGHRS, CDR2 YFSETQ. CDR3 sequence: CASSVSGSGTEAFF. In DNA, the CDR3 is TGCGCCAGCAGCGTGTCAGGTTCGGGCACTGAAGCTTTCTTT.

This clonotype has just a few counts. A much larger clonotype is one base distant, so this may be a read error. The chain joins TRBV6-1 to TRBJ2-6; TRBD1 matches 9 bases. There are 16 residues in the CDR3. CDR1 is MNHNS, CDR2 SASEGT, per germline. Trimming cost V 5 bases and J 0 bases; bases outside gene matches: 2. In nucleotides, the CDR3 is TGTGCCAGCAGTTTGACAGGGGGCTCTGGGGCCAACGTCCTGACTTTC. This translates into CASSLTGGSGANVLTF.

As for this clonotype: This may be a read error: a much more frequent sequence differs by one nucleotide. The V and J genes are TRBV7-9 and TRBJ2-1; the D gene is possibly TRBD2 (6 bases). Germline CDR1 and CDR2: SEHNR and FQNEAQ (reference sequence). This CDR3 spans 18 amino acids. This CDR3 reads CVSSAYGGGLSSYNEQFF. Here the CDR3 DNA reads TGTGTCAGCAGCGCTTATGGGGGAGGCCTTAGCTCCTACAATGAGCAGTTCTTC.

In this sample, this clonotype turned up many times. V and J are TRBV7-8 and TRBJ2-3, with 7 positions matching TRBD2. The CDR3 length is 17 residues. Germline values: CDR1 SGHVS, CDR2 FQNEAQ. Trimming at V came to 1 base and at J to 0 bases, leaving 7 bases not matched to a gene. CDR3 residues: CASSLVSSGPSTDTQYF. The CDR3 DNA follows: TGTGCCAGCAGCTTAGTTTCTAGCGGTCCTAGCACAGATACGCAGTATTTT.

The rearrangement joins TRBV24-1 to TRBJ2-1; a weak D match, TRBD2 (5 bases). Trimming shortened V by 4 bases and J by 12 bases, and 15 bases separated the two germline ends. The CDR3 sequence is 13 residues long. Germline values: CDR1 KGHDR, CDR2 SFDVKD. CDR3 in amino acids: CATSDNSWSGQFF. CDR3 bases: TGTGCCACCAGTGACAACAGTTGGAGCGGGCAGTTCTTC.

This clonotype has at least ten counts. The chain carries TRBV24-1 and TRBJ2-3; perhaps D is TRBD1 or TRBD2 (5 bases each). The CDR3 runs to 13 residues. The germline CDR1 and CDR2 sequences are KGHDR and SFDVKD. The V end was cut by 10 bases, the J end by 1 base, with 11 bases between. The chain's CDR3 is CATRDGRTDTQYF. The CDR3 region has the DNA TGTGCCACTCGGGACGGGCGCACAGATACGCAGTATTTT.

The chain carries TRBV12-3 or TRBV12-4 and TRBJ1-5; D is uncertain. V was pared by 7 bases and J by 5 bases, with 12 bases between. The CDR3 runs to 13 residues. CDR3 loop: CASTSSGYQPQHF. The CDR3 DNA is TGTGCCAGCACCAGTAGCGGATATCAGCCCCAGCATTTT.

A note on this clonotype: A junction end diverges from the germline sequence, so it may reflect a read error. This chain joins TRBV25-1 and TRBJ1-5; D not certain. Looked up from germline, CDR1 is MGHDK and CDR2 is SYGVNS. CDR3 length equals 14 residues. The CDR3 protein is CASSETDSDQPQHF. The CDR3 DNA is TGTGCCAGCAGTGAGACGGATAGCGATCAGCCCCAGCATTTT.

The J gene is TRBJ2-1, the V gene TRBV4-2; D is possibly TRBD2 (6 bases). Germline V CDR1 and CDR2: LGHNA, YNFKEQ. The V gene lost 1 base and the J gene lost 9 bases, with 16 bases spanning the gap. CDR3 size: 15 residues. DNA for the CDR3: TGTGCCAGCAGCCAAGCGGCTAGCGAGACGGTTGAGCAGTTCTTC. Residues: CASSQAASETVEQFF.

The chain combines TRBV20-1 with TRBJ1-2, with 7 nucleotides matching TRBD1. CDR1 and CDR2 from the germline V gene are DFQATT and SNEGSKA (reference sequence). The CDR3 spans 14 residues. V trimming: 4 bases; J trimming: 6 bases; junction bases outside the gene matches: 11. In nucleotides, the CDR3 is TGCAGTGCTATTAAATCCGGGACAGAAAATGGCTACACCTTC. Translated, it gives CSAIKSGTENGYTF.

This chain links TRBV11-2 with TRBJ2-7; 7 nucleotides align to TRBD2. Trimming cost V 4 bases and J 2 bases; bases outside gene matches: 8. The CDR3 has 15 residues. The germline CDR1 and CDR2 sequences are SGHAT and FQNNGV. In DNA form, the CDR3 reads TGTGCCAGCAGCTGGGGTAGGACTAGGGCCTACGAGCAGTACTTC. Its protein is CASSWGRTRAYEQYF.

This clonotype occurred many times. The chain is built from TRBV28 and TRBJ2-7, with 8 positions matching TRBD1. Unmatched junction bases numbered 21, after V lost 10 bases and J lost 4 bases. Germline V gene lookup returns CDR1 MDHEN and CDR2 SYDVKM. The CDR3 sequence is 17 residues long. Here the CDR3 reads CATAVPLRQGARYEQYF. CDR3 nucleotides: TGTGCCACCGCAGTCCCTCTTCGGCAGGGGGCGCGGTACGAGCAGTACTTC.

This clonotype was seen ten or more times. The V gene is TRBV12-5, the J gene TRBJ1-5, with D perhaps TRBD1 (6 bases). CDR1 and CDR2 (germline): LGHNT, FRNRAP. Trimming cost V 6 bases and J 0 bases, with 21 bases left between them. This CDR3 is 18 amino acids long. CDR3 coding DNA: TGTGCTAGTGGGGGGGGACCGACAAGGGGGGATAGCAATCAGCCCCAGCATTTT. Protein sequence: CASGGGPTRGDSNQPQHF.

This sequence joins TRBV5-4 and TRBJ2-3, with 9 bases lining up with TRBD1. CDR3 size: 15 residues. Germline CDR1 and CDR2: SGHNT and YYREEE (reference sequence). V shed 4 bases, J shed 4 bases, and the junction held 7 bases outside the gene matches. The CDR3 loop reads CASSVWDRVADTQYF. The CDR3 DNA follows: TGTGCCAGCAGCGTCTGGGACAGGGTAGCAGATACGCAGTATTTT.

In nucleotides, the CDR3 is TGTGCCAGCAGTTACTACCCGGGAACCGGGGAGCTGTTTTTT. Protein sequence: CASSYYPGTGELFF. The chain employs TRBV6-2 or TRBV6-3 and TRBJ2-2; a weak D match, TRBD2 (5 bases). The CDR3 extends over 14 amino acids. Trimming stripped 1 base from V and 5 bases from J, with 8 bases between. The germline V gene has CDR1 MNHEY and CDR2 SVGEGT.

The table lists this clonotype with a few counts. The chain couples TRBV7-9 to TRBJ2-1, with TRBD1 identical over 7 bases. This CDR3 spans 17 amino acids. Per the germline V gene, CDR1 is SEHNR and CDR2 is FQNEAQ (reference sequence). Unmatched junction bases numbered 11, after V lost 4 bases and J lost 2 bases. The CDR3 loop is CASSSTLQGRTYNEQFF. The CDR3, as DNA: TGTGCCAGCAGCTCAACCCTACAGGGGCGAACCTACAATGAGCAGTTCTTC. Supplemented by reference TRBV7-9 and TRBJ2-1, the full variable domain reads DTGVSQNPRHKITKRGQNVTFRCDPISEHNRLYWYRQTLGQGPEFLTYFQNEAQLEKSRLLSDRFSAERPKGSFSTLEIQRTEQGDSAMYLCASSSTLQGRTYNEQFFGPGTRLTVL.

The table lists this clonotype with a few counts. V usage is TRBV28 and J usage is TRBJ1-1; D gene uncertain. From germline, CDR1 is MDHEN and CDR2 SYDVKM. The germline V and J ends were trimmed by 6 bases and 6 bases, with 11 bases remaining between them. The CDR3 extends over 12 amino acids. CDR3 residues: CASSLAYAEAFF. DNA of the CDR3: TGTGCCAGCAGCCTCGCTTACGCTGAAGCTTTCTTT.

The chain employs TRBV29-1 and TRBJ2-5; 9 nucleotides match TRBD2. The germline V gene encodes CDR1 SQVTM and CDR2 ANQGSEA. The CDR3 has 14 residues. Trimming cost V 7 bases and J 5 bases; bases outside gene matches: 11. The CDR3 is CSAGWREGLETQYF. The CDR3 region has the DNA TGCAGCGCTGGGTGGCGGGAGGGCCTGGAGACCCAGTACTTC.

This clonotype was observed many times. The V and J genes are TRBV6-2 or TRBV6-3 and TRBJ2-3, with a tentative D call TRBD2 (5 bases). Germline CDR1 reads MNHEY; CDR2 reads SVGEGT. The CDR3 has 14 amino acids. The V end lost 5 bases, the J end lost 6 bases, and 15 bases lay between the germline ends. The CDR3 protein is CASSTWTGMDTQYF. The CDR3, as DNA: TGTGCCAGCAGTACCTGGACGGGGATGGATACGCAGTATTTT.

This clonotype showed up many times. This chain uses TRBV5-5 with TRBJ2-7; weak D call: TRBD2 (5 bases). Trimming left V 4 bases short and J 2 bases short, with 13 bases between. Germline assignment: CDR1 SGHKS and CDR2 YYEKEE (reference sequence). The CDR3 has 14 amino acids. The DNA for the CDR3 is TGTGCCAGCAGCGTGGAGGTCGGAGCCTACGAGCAGTACTTC. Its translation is CASSVEVGAYEQYF.

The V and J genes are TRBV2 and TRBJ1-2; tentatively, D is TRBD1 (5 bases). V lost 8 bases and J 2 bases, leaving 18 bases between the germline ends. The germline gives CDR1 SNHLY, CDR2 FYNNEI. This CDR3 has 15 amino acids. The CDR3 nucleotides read TGTGCCAGCGCCGGAATCCAGGGCCTAAACTATGGCTACACCTTC. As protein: CASAGIQGLNYGYTF.

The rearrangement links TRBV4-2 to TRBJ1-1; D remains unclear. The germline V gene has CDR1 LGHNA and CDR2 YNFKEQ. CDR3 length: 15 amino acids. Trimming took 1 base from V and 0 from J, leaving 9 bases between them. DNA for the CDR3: TGTGCCAGCAGCCAAGTCCAATACTTGAACACTGAAGCTTTCTTT. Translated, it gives CASSQVQYLNTEAFF.

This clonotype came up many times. CDR3 loop: CASSTGTRGETQYF. The CDR3 nucleotides are TGTGCCAGCAGTACCGGGACTAGGGGGGAGACCCAGTACTTC. This chain links TRBV28 with TRBJ2-5; 8 bases align to TRBD2. Germline CDR1 reads MDHEN; CDR2 reads SYDVKM. The trim removed 5 bases at V and 5 bases at J, leaving 7 bases unmatched. This CDR3 has 14 residues.

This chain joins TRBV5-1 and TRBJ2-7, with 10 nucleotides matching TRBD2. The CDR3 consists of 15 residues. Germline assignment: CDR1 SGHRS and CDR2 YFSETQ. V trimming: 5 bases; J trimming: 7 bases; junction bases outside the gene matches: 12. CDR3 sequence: CASRWAAGGPDEQYF. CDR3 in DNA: TGCGCCAGCAGGTGGGCAGCGGGAGGGCCTGATGAGCAGTACTTC.

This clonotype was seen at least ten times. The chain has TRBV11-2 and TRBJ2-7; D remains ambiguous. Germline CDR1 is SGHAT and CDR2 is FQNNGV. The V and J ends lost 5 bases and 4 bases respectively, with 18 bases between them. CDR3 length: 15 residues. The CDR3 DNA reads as TGTGCCAGCAGCCGTCTTGGTGCTTCCGGATACGAGCAGTACTTC. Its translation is CASSRLGASGYEQYF.

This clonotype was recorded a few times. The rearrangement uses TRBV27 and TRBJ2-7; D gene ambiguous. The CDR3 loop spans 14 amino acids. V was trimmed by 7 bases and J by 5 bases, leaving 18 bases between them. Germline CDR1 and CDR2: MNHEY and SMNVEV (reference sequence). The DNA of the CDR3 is TGTGCCAGCACTCTTCTCGCCCAGCCTCACGAGCAGTACTTC. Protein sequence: CASTLLAQPHEQYF.